This record looks at one TCR beta chain sequence and its context. The CDR3 has 13 residues. Looked up from germline, CDR1 is GTSNPN and CDR2 is SVGIG (reference sequence). With 4 bases removed from V and 1 base from J, the gap between germline ends came to 8 bases. The repertoire was sequenced with immunoSEQ multiplex PCR; TCRdb's copy has only in-frame clones and lacks some. The sample records 42,000 or so clones, roughly 82% being singletons. This specimen belongs to a study of PD-L1 blockade in urothelial cancer. On the study more broadly: The researchers analyzed blood 3 weeks (second dose) and 6 weeks after treatment start. Blood-derived samples held a median about 130,000 T cells.

Stated time point: peripheral blood 6 weeks after treatment start. V is TRBV30 and J is TRBJ1-5; TRBD1 might be the D (6 bases). The starting material was PBMCs, obtained around atezolizumab (anti-PD-L1) treatment. The sequence derives from a man aged 55 to 70 with urothelial cancer. The CDR3 DNA is TGTGCCTGGAAGCAGGGGAGCAATCAGCCCCAGCATTTT. Residues: CAWKQGSNQPQHF.